This TCR beta chain was observed in a study of beta chain features in type 1 diabetes. Study-wide findings and caveats: PCR might favor shorter templates, but any such skew would affect patients and controls equally. Compared to healthy donors, patients appeared to have naive, central memory and Treg TCRB repertoires that were more alike. In all four CD4+ subsets, TCRB CDR3 length was significantly, moderately reduced in type 1 diabetes.

V shed 4 bases, J shed 2 bases, and the junction held 11 bases outside the gene matches. CDR3 length equals 16 residues. Per germline, CDR1 MNHGY and CDR2 SAAAGT. cDNA synthesis used the whole RNA isolate, giving expressed TCRB sequences. There were approximately 3.5 million reads on average in the naive, central memory and regulatory T cell samples. Clones were sequenced by immunoSEQ multiplex PCR, and TCRdb holds only the in-frame ones, with some missing. The sample has about 450,000 clones, 10% to 12% seen once. In regard to this clone: Its cognate antigen is unknown.

The receptor was isolated from a woman aged 18-30 years in good health. The rearrangement joins TRBV6-8 to TRBJ2-7, with 7 bases that match TRBD1. The material sequenced was naive CD4+ T cells from blood. The CDR3 loop reads CASSFSGTDLAYEQYF. In nucleotides, the CDR3 is TGTGCCAGCAGTTTCTCCGGGACAGACCTAGCCTACGAGCAGTACTTC.